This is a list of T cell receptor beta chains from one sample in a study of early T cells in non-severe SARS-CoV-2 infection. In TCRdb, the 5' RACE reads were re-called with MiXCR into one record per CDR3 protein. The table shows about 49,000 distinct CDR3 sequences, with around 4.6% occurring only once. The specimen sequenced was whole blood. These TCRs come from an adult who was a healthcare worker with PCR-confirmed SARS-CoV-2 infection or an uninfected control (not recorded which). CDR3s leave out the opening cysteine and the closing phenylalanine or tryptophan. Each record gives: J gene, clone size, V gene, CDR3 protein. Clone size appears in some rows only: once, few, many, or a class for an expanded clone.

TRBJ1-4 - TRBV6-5 ASSRTRDNEKLF
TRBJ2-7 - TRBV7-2 ASSLNGGFDEQY
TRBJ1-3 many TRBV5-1 ASSPEGYGNTIY
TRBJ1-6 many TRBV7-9 ASSTQGQGRNSPLH
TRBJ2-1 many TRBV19 ASTSSGSYNEQF
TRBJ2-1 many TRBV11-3 ASSLSGNEQF
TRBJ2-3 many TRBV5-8 ASSIGQGSTDTQY
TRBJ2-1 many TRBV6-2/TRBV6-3 ASSYSPHYNEQF
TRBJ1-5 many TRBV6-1 AISRGRGQPQH
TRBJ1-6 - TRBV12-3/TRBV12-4 ASCGSYNSPLH
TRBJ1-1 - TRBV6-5 ASSTQMGNTEAF
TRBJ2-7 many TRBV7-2 ASSLARAERQY
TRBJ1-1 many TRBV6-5 ASMSWGVNTEAF
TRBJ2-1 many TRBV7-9 AILAGFTNEQF
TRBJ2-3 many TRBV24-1 ATTRKPGQGASDTQY
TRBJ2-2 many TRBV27 ASSLSPAAMNTGELF
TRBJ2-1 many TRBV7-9 ASSYRGDRPDPYNEQF
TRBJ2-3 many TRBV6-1 ASSQHTGGGTDTQY
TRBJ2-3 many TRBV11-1 ASSFGGGGTDTQY
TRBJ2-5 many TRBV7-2 ASSSGTSIGETQY
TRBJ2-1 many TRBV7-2 ASSSGTSSHEQF
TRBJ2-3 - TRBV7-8 ASSFRGGPEDTQY
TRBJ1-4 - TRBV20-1 SAPDRGAGEKLF
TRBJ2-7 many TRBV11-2 ASSFPFPYEQY
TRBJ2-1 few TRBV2 ASTLSTSGGGEQF
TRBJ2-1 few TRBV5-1 ASSLGPSGGADEQF
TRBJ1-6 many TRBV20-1 SAAKGQNNSPLH
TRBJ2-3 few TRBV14 ASSPGLAPDTQY
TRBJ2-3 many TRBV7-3 ASSPQTGWSDTQY
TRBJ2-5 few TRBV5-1 ASSRAGQDIGTQY
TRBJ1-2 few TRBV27 ASSKRIGQGPYGYT
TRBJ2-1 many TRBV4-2 ASSQESGAIPQYEQF
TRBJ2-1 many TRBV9 ASSVVGTQYNEQF
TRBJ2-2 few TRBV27 ASSLLGGAGELF
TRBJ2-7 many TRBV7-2 ASSSSGTGLGEQY
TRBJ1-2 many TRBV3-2 ASSPGGFICYGYT
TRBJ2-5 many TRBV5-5 ASSGVFTAQETQY
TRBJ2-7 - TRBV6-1 ASSKGQGEY
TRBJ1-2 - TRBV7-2 ASSPSPQSGGYT
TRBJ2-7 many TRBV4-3 ASSQDGAGTSGRREQY
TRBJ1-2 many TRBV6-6 ASSYGSAGYGYT
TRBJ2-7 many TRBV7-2 ASSSGTVSYEQY
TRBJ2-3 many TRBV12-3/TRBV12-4 ASRGGQGDTQY
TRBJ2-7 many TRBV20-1 SARGYSDFEQY
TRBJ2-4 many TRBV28 ASSSGALAKNIQY
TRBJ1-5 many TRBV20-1 SARTETEEGNQPQH
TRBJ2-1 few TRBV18 ASSPSGQTYGEQF
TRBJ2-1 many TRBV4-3 ASSQLRGTYNEQF
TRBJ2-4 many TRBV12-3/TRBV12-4 ASSLRTVAKNIQY
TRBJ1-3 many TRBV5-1 ASSTGPSGNTIY
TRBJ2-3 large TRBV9 ASSAGQLPDTQY
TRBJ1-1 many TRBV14 ASSQSSVFEAF